These 18 T cell receptor beta chains came from one sample sequenced in a study of blood T cell repertoires in COVID-19. TCRdb's copy holds only in-frame clones and misses some; the assay was immunoSEQ multiplex PCR. The table lists 300,000 to 350,000 clones, 90% of them singletons. The specimen sequenced was PBMCs or T cells enriched from blood (not recorded which). These receptors were obtained from a woman under 30 with acute COVID-19.

This rearrangement joins TRBV10-3 to TRBJ2-7; D is unclear. CDR3 length: 14 residues. V shed 0 bases and J shed 2 bases, with 8 bases lying between them. Germline lookup yields CDR1 ENHRY and CDR2 SYGVKD. The CDR3 here is CAISESMPAYEQYF. In nucleotides, the CDR3 is TGTGCCATCAGTGAGTCGATGCCAGCCTACGAGCAGTACTTC.

V is TRBV24-1 and J is TRBJ1-2; D gene unclear. Trimming removed 6 bases from V and 5 bases from J, with 21 bases in between. This CDR3 is built from 16 residues. Germline V CDR1 and CDR2: KGHDR, SFDVKD. The CDR3 sequence: CATSSSRKELKYGYTF. The CDR3 bases are TGTGCCACCAGTTCGTCGAGGAAGGAGTTAAAGTATGGCTACACCTTC.

The chain recombines TRBV9 with TRBJ2-1, with a tentative D call TRBD2 (5 bases). The V end was cut by 0 bases, the J end by 7 bases, with 17 bases between. The CDR3 consists of 16 residues. CDR1 and CDR2 from the germline V gene are SGDLS and YYNGEE. The CDR3 here is CASSVGGLQTGNEQFF. As DNA, the CDR3 is TGTGCCAGCAGCGTAGGCGGACTGCAGACGGGGAATGAGCAGTTCTTC.

The rearrangement uses TRBV18 and TRBJ1-3; TRBD1 aligns across 9 bases. Germline V gene lookup returns CDR1 KGHSH and CDR2 LQKENI. V lost 2 bases and J lost 4; bases outside the gene matches: 9. The CDR3 extends over 17 amino acids. The CDR3 protein is CASSPYEQGASGNTIYF. CDR3 DNA: TGTGCCAGCTCACCATACGAACAGGGGGCGAGCGGAAACACCATATATTTT. The variable domain in full, with the rest retrieved from reference TRBV18 and TRBJ1-3, is NAGVMQNPRHLVRRRGQEARLRCSPMKGHSHVYWYRQLPEEGLKFMVYLQKENIIDESGMPKERFSAEFPKEGPSILRIQQVVRGDSAAYFCASSPYEQGASGNTIYFGEGSWLTVV.

The V call is TRBV5-1, the J call TRBJ1-2; D unclear. The V gene lost 0 bases and the J gene lost 2 bases, with 11 bases spanning the gap. Germline CDR1 is SGHRS and CDR2 is YFSETQ. The CDR3 sequence is 15 residues long. Here the CDR3 reads CASSLGPAGNYGYTF. For the CDR3, the DNA is TGCGCCAGCAGCTTGGGGCCGGCGGGCAACTATGGCTACACCTTC. The whole variable domain, remainder taken from reference TRBV5-1 and TRBJ1-2, is KAGVTQTPRYLIKTRGQQVTLSCSPISGHRSVSWYQQTPGQGLQFLFEYFSETQRNKGNFPGRFSGRQFSNSRSEMNVSTLELGDSALYLCASSLGPAGNYGYTFGSGTRLTVV.

The CDR3 sequence: CASTSGGEGDRSSSSYNSPLHF. Written as DNA, the CDR3 is TGTGCCAGCACCTCGGGCGGTGAAGGGGACAGGTCCTCCAGCTCCTATAATTCACCCCTCCACTTT. This chain uses TRBV28 with TRBJ1-6; 8 nucleotides line up with TRBD1. Germline-derived CDR1 and CDR2 are MDHEN and SYDVKM. The ends lost 7 bases at V and 0 bases at J; junction bases unmatched: 23. This CDR3 is built from 22 residues.

The count of this clone is one. V gene TRBV7-9 combines with J gene TRBJ2-2, with TRBD2 identical over 12 bases. The V gene's germline CDR1 is SEHNR and CDR2 FQNEAQ (reference sequence). Unmatched junction bases numbered 11, after V lost 8 bases and J lost 1 base. The CDR3 consists of 18 residues. The CDR3 loop is CASHDGLAGGWNTGELFF. CDR3 in DNA: TGTGCCAGCCACGATGGGCTAGCGGGAGGGTGGAACACCGGGGAGCTGTTTTTT. The variable domain in full, with the rest retrieved from reference TRBV7-9 and TRBJ2-2, is DTGVSQNPRHKITKRGQNVTFRCDPISEHNRLYWYRQTLGQGPEFLTYFQNEAQLEKSRLLSDRFSAERPKGSFSTLEIQRTEQGDSAMYLCASHDGLAGGWNTGELFFGEGSRLTVL.

V usage is TRBV20-1 and J usage is TRBJ1-2, with a possible D match to TRBD1 (5 bases). The V end lost 4 bases, the J end lost 14 bases, and 17 bases lay between the germline ends. CDR1 DFQATT and CDR2 SNEGSKA come from the germline V gene (reference sequence). This CDR3 region has 11 residues. In DNA, the CDR3 is TGCAGTGCTACCCCCTCGGGACTTGAGACCTTC. It translates to CSATPSGLETF.

The chain couples TRBV7-9 to TRBJ1-1, with 7 bases aligning to TRBD1. The germline V gene has CDR1 SEHNR and CDR2 FQNEAQ (reference sequence). With V trimmed by 7 bases and J by 1 base, 3 bases remained unmatched. This CDR3 has 13 residues. In DNA, the CDR3 is TGTGCCAGCAAGGGACAGACGAACACTGAAGCTTTCTTT. Its translation is CASKGQTNTEAFF.

The V gene is TRBV11-1, the J gene TRBJ1-6; D gene unclear. The CDR3 totals 15 residues. The V gene's germline CDR1 is SGHAT and CDR2 FQDESV (reference sequence). The V gene lost 5 bases and the J gene lost 0 bases, with 8 bases spanning the gap. The CDR3 bases are TGTGCCAGCAGCCTCATGAGCTCCTATAATTCACCCCTCCACTTT. Translating it yields CASSLMSSYNSPLHF. Using reference TRBV11-1 and TRBJ1-6 for the parts outside the CDR3, the full variable domain is EAEVAQSPRYKITEKSQAVAFWCDPISGHATLYWYRQILGQGPELLVQFQDESVVDDSQLPKDRFSAERLKGVDSTLKIQPAELGDSAMYLCASSLMSSYNSPLHFGNGTRLTVT.

The chain links TRBV7-2 to TRBJ2-7; TRBD2 matches 12 bases. In germline, CDR1 is SGHTA, CDR2 FQGNSA. J lost 6 bases, V lost 3 bases, and 6 bases had no gene match. This CDR3 has 15 residues. The CDR3 loop reads CASSFRLAGVGEQYF. The DNA of the CDR3 is TGTGCCAGCAGCTTTAGACTAGCGGGAGTAGGCGAGCAGTACTTC.

The chain combines TRBV10-2 with TRBJ1-5; 12 bases agree with TRBD1. V trimming: 5 bases; J trimming: 5 bases; junction bases outside the gene matches: 10. CDR1 is WSHSY, CDR2 SAAADI, per germline. The CDR3 totals 17 residues. The CDR3 nucleotides are TGCGCCAGCAGTCCTTACACCGGGACAGGGGGCGATCAGCCCCAGCATTTT. Its protein is CASSPYTGTGGDQPQHF.

The table lists this clone with a count of one. The chain recombines TRBV13 with TRBJ1-1; 10 bases align to TRBD1. J lost 0 bases, V lost 5 bases, and 3 bases had no gene match. This CDR3 contains 15 residues. Germline-derived CDR1 and CDR2 are PRHDT and FYEKMQ (reference sequence). CDR3 region: CASSPTGGMNTEAFF. The DNA for the CDR3 is TGTGCCAGCAGCCCGACAGGGGGCATGAACACTGAAGCTTTCTTT.

The J gene is TRBJ2-5, the V gene TRBV24-1, with 11 bases fitting TRBD2. CDR1 KGHDR and CDR2 SFDVKD come from the germline V gene. J lost 5 bases, V lost 1 base, and 11 bases had no gene match. This CDR3 spans 18 amino acids. CDR3 sequence: CATSDLGFSGRAGETQYF. For the CDR3, the DNA is TGTGCCACCAGTGATTTAGGTTTTAGCGGGAGGGCGGGGGAGACCCAGTACTTC.

In its sample, this clone was seen a few times. V is TRBV4-1 and J is TRBJ1-4; D is unclear. Between the trimmed V and J ends, which lost 1 base and 2 bases, there was a span of 11 bases. Germline CDR1 and CDR2: MGHRA and YSYEKL. The CDR3 is 16 amino acids. CDR3 in amino acids: CASSQVWLPTNEKLFF. CDR3 DNA sequence: TGCGCCAGCAGCCAAGTCTGGCTCCCTACTAATGAAAAACTGTTTTTT.

V is TRBV5-1 and J is TRBJ2-5; 9 bases are shared with TRBD1. The length of the CDR3 is 16 residues. Unmatched junction bases numbered 9, after V lost 4 bases and J lost 2 bases. The germline V gene has CDR1 SGHRS and CDR2 YFSETQ. CDR3 sequence: CASSVGTGGFQETQYF. Written as DNA, the CDR3 is TGCGCCAGCAGCGTCGGTACAGGGGGCTTTCAAGAGACCCAGTACTTC.

This rearrangement joins TRBV27 to TRBJ1-5; tentative D call: TRBD1 (5 bases). The ends were cut back, 6 bases at V and 1 base at J, with 22 bases in the middle. CDR3 length equals 18 residues. Germline CDR1 and CDR2: MNHEY and SMNVEV (reference sequence). The CDR3 protein is CASSRSLGTGLSNQPQHF. The CDR3 nucleotides are TGTGCCAGCAGCCGTTCCCTTGGAACAGGCCTAAGCAATCAGCCCCAGCATTTT.

The chain couples TRBV18 to TRBJ2-2, with TRBD2 identical over 9 bases. CDR1 KGHSH and CDR2 LQKENI come from the germline V gene. V was pared by 3 bases and J by 6 bases, with 8 bases of the junction left unmatched. The CDR3 runs 16 residues. This CDR3 reads CASSPAGAGGSGELFF. As DNA, the CDR3 is TGTGCCAGCTCACCGGCCGGAGCGGGAGGTTCCGGGGAGCTGTTTTTT.